This T cell receptor (beta chain) was obtained from a study of shared T cell receptors in the human thymus. Per the germline V gene, CDR1 is LNHDA and CDR2 is SQIVND (reference sequence). This CDR3 is built from 17 residues. V gave up 4 bases and J gave up 5 bases; unmatched junction bases: 14. Sequencing was performed with immunoSEQ multiplex PCR; in TCRdb, only in-frame clones are kept and a portion is missing. The table shows hundreds of thousands of clones, with about 89% occurring only once. The same sample was also studied in work on human thymus T cells.

Sequenced material: thymocytes. This TCR came from a boy under two years old with a congenital heart defect. This chain uses TRBV19 with TRBJ2-1; 7 bases fit TRBD1. CDR3 in DNA: TGTGCCAGTAGTAACGACAGGGAAGGAAACATTGACAATGAGCAGTTCTTC. Translating gives CASSNDREGNIDNEQFF.